This T cell receptor beta chain was identified during a study of control samples from healthy donors and cancer patients. This clone was observed a single time. V was trimmed by 0 bases and J by 1 base, leaving 17 bases between them. The germline V gene encodes CDR1 SEHNR and CDR2 FQNEAQ (reference sequence). There are 18 residues in the CDR3. Only in-frame clones appear in the TCRdb table, and some are missing; sequencing was by immunoSEQ multiplex PCR. The sample holds roughly 80,000 clones, around nine tenths seen once. The specimen sequenced was PBMCs. The receptor's source is an older woman with head and neck cancer. J is TRBJ2-3 and V is TRBV7-9, with D unresolved. The CDR3 protein is CASSLAYRLNEGTDTQYF. The CDR3 DNA is TGTGCCAGCAGCTTAGCGTACCGCTTGAACGAGGGCACAGATACGCAGTATTTT.